The T cell receptor (beta chain) under discussion was sequenced for a study of blood T cell repertoires in COVID-19. As for the study in general: Sample material is recorded as cDNA or gDNA derived from T cells, B-cell-depleted T cells, or PBMCs.

Per germline, CDR1 MNHEY and CDR2 SVGAGI. Losses at the gene ends were 6 bases for V and 4 bases for J; bases not matched to a gene: 6. The CDR3 has 15 residues. Generated by immunoSEQ multiplex PCR, the TCRdb table keeps only in-frame clones and is missing some. This sample has some 330,000 clones, with 80% to 90% found just once. Cohort assignment relied on participant-reported clinical history. Donors of Cohort 3 who recovered were those that had two negative PCRs, clearance, or symptom resolution. Source material: PBMCs or T cells enriched from blood (not recorded which). The chain employs TRBV6-5 and TRBJ1-4, with 9 positions matching TRBD1. This TCR was recovered from a man aged 25-40 years who had recovered from COVID-19. The chain's CDR3 is CASRQGALGNEKLFF. The CDR3 nucleotides are TGTGCCAGCAGACAGGGGGCGCTGGGTAATGAAAAACTGTTTTTT.